Sequencing of this TCR beta chain was carried out in a study of cytomegalovirus exposure and HLA in healthy donors. Findings of the study overall: Association with HLA alleles at 0.05 false discovery rate was found for 16,951 TCR beta sequences in a later analysis. Cytomegalovirus association was assigned to around 150 TCR beta chains.

PCR amplification relied on 60 Vbeta primers (plus 13 Jbeta primers). Profiling relied on immunoSEQ multiplex PCR, and the TCRdb table lists in-frame clones only, not all of them. The data show some 120,000 clones, 7% to 9.5% seen once. Germline assignment: CDR1 MNHEY and CDR2 SVGAGI. The CDR3 runs to 14 residues. V dropped 0 bases and J dropped 2 bases, with 5 bases sitting between them. This clone appeared a few times. Antigen unknown. The sequenced sample consisted of PBMCs. The chain joins TRBV6-5 to TRBJ1-3; no firm D call. This TCR was sampled from a woman aged 40 to 49 in good health and CMV-seropositive. The CDR3 DNA sequence: TGTGCCAGCAGTTACTCGCCAGCTGGAAACACCATATATTTT. Protein: CASSYSPAGNTIYF.